One sample yielded the 5 T cell receptor beta chains listed below, sequenced in a study of T cell responses to AZD1222 COVID-19 vaccine (dated by TCRdb to about 2021). The method was the immunoSEQ multiplex PCR assay. TCRdb stores this immuneACCESS table with in-frame sequences only. Part of the clones is absent; in the studies checked, under half of the shortfall reflects unresolved V genes, and no reason is known for the rest. The sample profile shows roughly 140,000 clones; 88% of them were found once. The ten largest clones take up roughly 2.1% of the sample. This specimen's time point label, per the study, means: baseline before first vaccination. This specimen was peripheral blood, taken on day 0 of AZD1222 vaccination. These receptors were taken from an adult in good health.

J is TRBJ2-3 and V is TRBV4-2; TRBD2 matches 14 bases. Trimming cost V 1 base and J 5 bases; bases outside gene matches: 2. The V gene's germline CDR1 is LGHNA and CDR2 YNFKEQ. The CDR3 spans 16 residues. CDR3 DNA: TGTGCCAGCAGCCAAGGACTAGCGGGGGGGGAAGATACGCAGTATTTT. Translation: CASSQGLAGGEDTQYF.

Concerning this clone: At the DNA level, this CDR3 is encoded by other sequences in the same sample as well. The genes are TRBV30 and TRBJ2-5; D perhaps matches TRBD1 (6 bases). Germline CDR1 reads GTSNPN; CDR2 reads SVGIG (reference sequence). The CDR3 spans 14 residues. The V end was cut by 0 bases, the J end by 1 base, with 9 bases between. CDR3 loop: CAWSVGGTQETQYF. The CDR3 bases are TGTGCCTGGAGTGTAGGGGGTACCCAAGAGACCCAGTACTTC.

DNA of the CDR3: TGTGCCAGCTCGCCCGTAATCCAGGGGGCTGTTGGCTACACCTTC. Its protein is CASSPVIQGAVGYTF. The chain recombines TRBV18 with TRBJ1-2, with TRBD1 matching over 8 bases. There are 15 residues in the CDR3. Germline V gene sequence: CDR1 KGHSH, CDR2 LQKENI. Trimming removed 6 bases from V and 7 bases from J; junction bases left unmatched: 13.

The rearrangement links TRBV6-6 to TRBJ1-2, with D tentatively TRBD1 (6 bases). The germline gives CDR1 MNHNY, CDR2 SVGAGI (reference sequence). CDR3 length equals 13 residues. V was shortened by 5 bases and J by 1 base, with 8 bases between the two germline ends. Here the CDR3 reads CASSRTDNYGYTF. CDR3 DNA: TGTGCCAGCAGTCGGACAGATAACTATGGCTACACCTTC.

The rearrangement joins TRBV11-3 to TRBJ2-7; 9 nucleotides agree with TRBD1. The trim removed 0 bases at V and 4 bases at J, leaving 4 bases unmatched. CDR3 length: 15 residues. Germline V gene data show CDR1 as SGHNT and CDR2 as YENEEA. The CDR3 spells CASSLDRDREYEQYF. CDR3 nucleotides: TGTGCCAGCAGCTTAGATCGGGACAGGGAGTACGAGCAGTACTTC.